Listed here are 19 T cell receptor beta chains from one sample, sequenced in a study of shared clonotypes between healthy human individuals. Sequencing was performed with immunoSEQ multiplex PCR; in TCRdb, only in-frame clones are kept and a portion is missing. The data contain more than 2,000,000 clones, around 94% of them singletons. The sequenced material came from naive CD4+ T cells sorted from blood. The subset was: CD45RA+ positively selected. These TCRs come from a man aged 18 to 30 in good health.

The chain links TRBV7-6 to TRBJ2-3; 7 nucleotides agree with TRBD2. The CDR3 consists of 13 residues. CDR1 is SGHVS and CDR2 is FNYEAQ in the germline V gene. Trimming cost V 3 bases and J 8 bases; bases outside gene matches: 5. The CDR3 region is CASSLATGGTQYF. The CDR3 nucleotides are TGTGCCAGCAGCTTGGCTACGGGGGGTACGCAGTATTTT.

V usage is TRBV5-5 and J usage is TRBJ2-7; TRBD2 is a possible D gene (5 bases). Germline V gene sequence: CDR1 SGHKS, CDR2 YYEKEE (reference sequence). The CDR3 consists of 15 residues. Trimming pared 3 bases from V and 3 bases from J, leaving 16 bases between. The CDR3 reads CASSSPGVLVYEQYF. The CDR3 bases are TGTGCCAGCAGCTCCCCCGGGGTCTTAGTCTACGAGCAGTACTTC.

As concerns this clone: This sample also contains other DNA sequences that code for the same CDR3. CDR3 in DNA: TGTGCCAGCAGCTCCCGACTAGCGGGGGGGCGAGAGACCCAGTACTTC. Amino acids: CASSSRLAGGRETQYF. This rearrangement joins TRBV7-9 to TRBJ2-5, with TRBD2 identical over 14 bases. Germline trimming cut 4 bases from V and 4 bases from J; bases unmatched to any gene: 5. Per germline, CDR1 SEHNR and CDR2 FQNEAQ (reference sequence). This CDR3 has 16 residues.

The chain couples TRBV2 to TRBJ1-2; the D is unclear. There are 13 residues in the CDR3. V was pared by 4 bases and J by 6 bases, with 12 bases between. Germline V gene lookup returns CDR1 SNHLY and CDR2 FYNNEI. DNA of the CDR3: TGTGCCAGCAGTGGGCAAGCTATCCATGGCTACACCTTC. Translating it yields CASSGQAIHGYTF.

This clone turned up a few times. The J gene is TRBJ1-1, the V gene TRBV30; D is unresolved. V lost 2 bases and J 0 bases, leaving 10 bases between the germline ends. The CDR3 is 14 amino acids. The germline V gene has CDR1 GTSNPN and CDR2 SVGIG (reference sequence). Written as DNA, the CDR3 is TGTGCCTGGAGTACGGCAGTCATGAACACTGAAGCTTTCTTT. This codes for CAWSTAVMNTEAFF. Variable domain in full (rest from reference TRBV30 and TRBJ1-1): SQTIHQWPATLVQPVGSPLSLECTVEGTSNPNLYWYRQAAGRGLQLLFYSVGIGQISSEVPQNLSASRPQDRQFILSSKKLLLSDSGFYLCAWSTAVMNTEAFFGQGTRLTVV.

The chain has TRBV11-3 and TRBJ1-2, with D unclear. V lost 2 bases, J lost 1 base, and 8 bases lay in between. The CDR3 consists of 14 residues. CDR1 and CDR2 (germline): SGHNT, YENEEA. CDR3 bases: TGTGCCAGCAGCTTATGTAGGATTAACTATGGCTACACCTTC. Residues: CASSLCRINYGYTF.

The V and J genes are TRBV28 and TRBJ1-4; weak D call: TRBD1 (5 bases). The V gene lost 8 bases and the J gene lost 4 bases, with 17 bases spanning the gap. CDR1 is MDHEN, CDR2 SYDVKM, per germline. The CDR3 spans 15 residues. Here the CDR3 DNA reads TGTGCCAGCGGGAAAGGGGTTTGGGGTAATGAAAAACTGTTTTTT. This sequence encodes CASGKGVWGNEKLFF.

The CDR3 region is CASSKYRTGGYEQYF. The CDR3 DNA reads as TGTGCCAGCAGCAAATATCGGACAGGGGGGTACGAGCAGTACTTC. The chain recombines TRBV21-1 with TRBJ2-7; the D call of TRBD1 is as the table states it, not checked on the DNA. TRBV21-1 counts as a pseudogene. The CDR3 contains 15 residues.

CDR3 in DNA: TGTGCCAGCAGCCGTTATAGCGGGGGGGGCACAGATACGCAGTATTTT. Translating it yields CASSRYSGGGTDTQYF. V gene TRBV9 combines with J gene TRBJ2-3; TRBD2 agrees at 11 bases. Germline-derived CDR1 and CDR2 are SGDLS and YYNGEE. The CDR3 spans 16 residues. The V and J ends lost 4 bases and 1 base, in that order; junction bases with no gene match: 5.

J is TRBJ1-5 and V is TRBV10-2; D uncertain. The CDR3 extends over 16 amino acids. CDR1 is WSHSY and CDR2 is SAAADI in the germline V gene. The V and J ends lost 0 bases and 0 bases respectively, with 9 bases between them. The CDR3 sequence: CASSESSVLSNQPQHF. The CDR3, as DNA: TGCGCCAGCAGTGAGTCTTCGGTTCTTAGCAATCAGCCCCAGCATTTT.

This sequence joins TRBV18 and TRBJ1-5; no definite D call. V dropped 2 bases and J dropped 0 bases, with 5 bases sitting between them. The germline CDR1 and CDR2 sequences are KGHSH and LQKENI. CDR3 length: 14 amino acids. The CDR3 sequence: CASSPWGSNQPQHF. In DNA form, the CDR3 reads TGTGCCAGCTCACCATGGGGTAGCAATCAGCCCCAGCATTTT.

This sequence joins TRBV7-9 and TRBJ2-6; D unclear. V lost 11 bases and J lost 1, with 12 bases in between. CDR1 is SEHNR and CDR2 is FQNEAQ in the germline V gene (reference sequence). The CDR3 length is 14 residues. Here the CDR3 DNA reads TGTGCCTCTGGGCCCGGTTCTGGGGCCAACGTCCTGACTTTC. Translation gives CASGPGSGANVLTF.

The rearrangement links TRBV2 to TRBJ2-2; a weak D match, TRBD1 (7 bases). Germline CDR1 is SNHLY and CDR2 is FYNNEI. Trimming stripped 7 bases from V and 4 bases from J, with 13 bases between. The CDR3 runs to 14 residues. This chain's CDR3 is CASIAGGGTGELFF. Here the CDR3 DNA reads TGTGCCAGCATAGCAGGGGGAGGCACCGGGGAGCTGTTTTTT.

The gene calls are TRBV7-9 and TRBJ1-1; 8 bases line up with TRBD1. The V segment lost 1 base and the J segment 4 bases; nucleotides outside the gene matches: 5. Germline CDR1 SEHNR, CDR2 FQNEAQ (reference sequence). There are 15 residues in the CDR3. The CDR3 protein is CASSLGFDRGTEAFF. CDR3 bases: TGTGCCAGCAGCTTAGGTTTCGACAGGGGCACTGAAGCTTTCTTT.

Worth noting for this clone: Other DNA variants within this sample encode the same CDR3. CDR3 DNA sequence: TGCGCCAGCAGCTTGGGGACCGTGGACACCGGGGAGCTGTTTTTT. Its translation is CASSLGTVDTGELFF. The V gene is TRBV5-1, the J gene TRBJ2-2; D gene uncertain. The CDR3 is 15 residues long. V was shortened by 0 bases and J by 3 bases, with 9 bases between the two germline ends. Germline lookup yields CDR1 SGHRS and CDR2 YFSETQ.

The CDR3 bases are TGTGCCAGCTCTCCGGGACAGACGGTCTACGAGCAGTACTTC. It specifies CASSPGQTVYEQYF. The chain combines TRBV18 with TRBJ2-7, with 7 bases fitting TRBD1. CDR3 size: 14 residues. Per germline, CDR1 KGHSH and CDR2 LQKENI. The J segment lost 3 bases and the V segment lost 6 bases, leaving 8 bases of the junction unmatched.

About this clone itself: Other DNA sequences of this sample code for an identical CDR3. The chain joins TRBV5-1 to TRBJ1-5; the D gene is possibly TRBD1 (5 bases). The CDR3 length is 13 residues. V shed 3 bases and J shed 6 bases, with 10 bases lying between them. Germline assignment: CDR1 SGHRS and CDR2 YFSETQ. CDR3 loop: CASSSDGGQPQHF. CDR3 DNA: TGCGCCAGCAGCTCGGACGGGGGTCAGCCCCAGCATTTT.

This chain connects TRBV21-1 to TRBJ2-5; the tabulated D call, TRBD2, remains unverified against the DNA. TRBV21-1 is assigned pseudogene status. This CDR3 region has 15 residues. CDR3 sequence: CASSRTRVPQETQYF. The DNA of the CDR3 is TGTGCCAGCAGCCGAACGCGGGTACCACAAGAGACCCAGTACTTC.

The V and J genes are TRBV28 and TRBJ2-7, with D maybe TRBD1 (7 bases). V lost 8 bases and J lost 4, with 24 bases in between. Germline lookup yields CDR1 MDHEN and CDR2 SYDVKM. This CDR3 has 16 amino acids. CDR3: CASLLGGGSNQYEQYF. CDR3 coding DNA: TGTGCCAGCCTCCTTGGAGGGGGCAGCAATCAATACGAGCAGTACTTC.